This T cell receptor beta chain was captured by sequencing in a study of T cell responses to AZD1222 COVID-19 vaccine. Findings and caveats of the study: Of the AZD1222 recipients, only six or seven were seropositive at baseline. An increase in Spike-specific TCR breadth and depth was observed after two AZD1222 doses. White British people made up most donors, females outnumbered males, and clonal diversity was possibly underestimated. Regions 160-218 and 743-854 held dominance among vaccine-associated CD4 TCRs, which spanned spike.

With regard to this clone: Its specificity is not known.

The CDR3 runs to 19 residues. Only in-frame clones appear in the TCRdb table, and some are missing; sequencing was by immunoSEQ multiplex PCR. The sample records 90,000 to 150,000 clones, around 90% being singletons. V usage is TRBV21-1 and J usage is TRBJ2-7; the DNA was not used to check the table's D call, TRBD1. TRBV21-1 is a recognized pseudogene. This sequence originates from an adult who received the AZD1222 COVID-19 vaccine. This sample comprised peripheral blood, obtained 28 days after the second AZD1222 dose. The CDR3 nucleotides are TGTGCCAGCAGCAAAGATCTCCACAGAGGGGGCCACAGAAGATGCGAGCAGTACTTC. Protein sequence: CASSKDLHRGGHRRCEQYF.